This TCR beta chain was captured by sequencing in a study of blood T cells in healthy people across ages. This CDR3 spans 17 amino acids. The J segment lost 6 bases and the V segment lost 8 bases, leaving 18 bases of the junction unmatched. Germline V gene lookup returns CDR1 MNHEY and CDR2 SMNVEV (reference sequence). A J-beta primer mix and a sample-barcoded 5' primer were used in a second PCR of roughly 7 to 12 cycles. TCRdb reprocessed the 5' RACE reads via MiXCR and lists one record per CDR3 protein. The sample includes more than 500,000 distinct CDR3 sequences, about 26% seen only once; the top ten take about 3.9%. The sample was also reused in another study, on T cells of mothers and their children.

The genes are TRBV27 and TRBJ2-3, with TRBD2 matching 9 bases. The sample taken for sequencing was blood. The sequence derives from a boy younger than 10 in good health. Here the CDR3 reads CASYNDTSGLVADTQYF. DNA for the CDR3: TGTGCCAGCTATAATGACACTAGCGGGTTGGTTGCGGATACGCAGTATTTT.